This section outlines one T cell receptor beta chain sequence together with its context. The entry originates in a study of blood T cell repertoires in COVID-19. Study-level background: The United States, Italy and Spain were the sources of the acute and convalescent COVID-19 samples. Sources were T cells, B-cell-depleted T cells, or PBMCs; the material itself was cDNA or gDNA.

Participants, about 18 to 90 years old, spanned fewer than 30 US areas. Participants' own reports of clinical history determined their cohort assignment. V was shortened by 0 bases and J by 9 bases, with 15 bases between the two germline ends. CDR1 and CDR2 from the germline V gene are LGHDT and YNNKEL (reference sequence). The CDR3 sequence is 16 residues long. Profiled with immunoSEQ multiplex PCR; TCRdb holds only in-frame clones, not every one. The data hold about 400,000 clones, with around 87% observed a single time. The receptor was isolated from a man in his forties in a cohort exposed to, infected with or recovered from COVID-19 (not recorded which). Sequencing was performed on PBMCs or T cells enriched from blood (not recorded which). The rearrangement links TRBV3-1 (or the pseudogene TRBV3-2) to TRBJ1-6; tentative D call: TRBD1 (6 bases). This CDR3 reads CASSQDNAGVGSPLHF. The CDR3 DNA follows: TGTGCCAGCAGCCAAGATAACGCAGGGGTAGGTTCACCCCTCCACTTT.